This T cell receptor beta chain was sequenced during a study of control samples from healthy donors and cancer patients. Measured with immunoSEQ multiplex PCR; TCRdb has only the in-frame clones, and not every one. The repertoire has approximately 98,000 clones, roughly 79% of them found once; the top ten carry roughly 6.5%. On this clone: A read error may produce the germline difference seen at one junction end.

The germline CDR1 and CDR2 sequences are GTSNPN and SVGIG (reference sequence). The CDR3 is 13 amino acids. This TCR came from a man aged 18 to 30 in good health. This chain connects TRBV30 to TRBJ1-5, with no clear D. The sequenced sample was blood. The CDR3 spells CAWEQSFNQPRHF. The CDR3 region has the DNA TGTGCCTGGGAACAGTCCTTCAATCAGCCCCGGCATTTT.